This T cell receptor beta chain was captured by sequencing in a study of identical twins. Study-wide results and limits: There were fewer insertions in abundant cord blood beta clonotypes, but memory repertoires showed no such pattern.

A universal primer site was created by template switching, with the cDNA bearing unique molecular identifiers. TCRdb independently ran MiXCR on the 5' RACE reads; one entry per CDR3 protein. The sample holds about 240,000 distinct CDR3 sequences; about an eighth are singletons and the top ten take about 4.1%. This clonotype was counted a few times. Its antigen is not identified. Separately, the same data were catalogued under a study of yellow fever vaccine responses in identical twins. That work adds: Twins reportedly appeared to share part of their vaccine T cell response while keeping part individual.

This TCR derives from a woman between 18 and 30 years old in good health. The sequenced sample consisted of memory (CD45RO+) T cells sorted from blood.

The CDR3 DNA follows: TGTGCCAGCAGCCAAGTGAAGGGCGCGAGCTCCTACAATGAGCAGTTCTTC. This translates into CASSQVKGASSYNEQFF. The chain has TRBV14 and TRBJ2-1; D remains ambiguous. The germline V gene has CDR1 SGHDN and CDR2 FVKESK. V was pared by 1 base and J by 0 bases, with 13 bases between. This CDR3 region has 17 residues.